This T cell receptor (beta chain) was found in a study of cytomegalovirus exposure and HLA in healthy donors. Study results and limitations: Productive rates of about 90% or about 30% were seen for most TCR beta V segments in an earlier analysis.

With 60 Vbeta and 13 Jbeta primers, the PCR was carried out. Profiled with immunoSEQ multiplex PCR; TCRdb holds only in-frame clones, not every one. The sample lists about 120,000 clones, around 78% occurring once. The germline V gene has CDR1 SGDLS and CDR2 YYNGEE. With 2 bases removed from V and 4 bases from J, the gap between germline ends came to 19 bases. The CDR3 length is 17 residues. This clone was found a few times. The target antigen is unknown. Sequenced input: PBMCs. The rearrangement uses TRBV9 and TRBJ1-3, with D maybe TRBD1 (5 bases). This receptor was obtained from a woman in her twenties or thirties in good health and CMV-seropositive. For the CDR3, the DNA is TGTGCCAGCAGCGTCCCACCCCCGACAGAGAAAGGAAACACCATATATTTT. Translated, it gives CASSVPPPTEKGNTIYF.